This T cell receptor beta chain was recovered during a study of Ad26.COV2.S vaccination and SARS-CoV-2 variants. Study findings and constraints: Breadth and depth estimates from TCRs may understate total T cell responses. Vaccinees and placebo recipients showed similar non-spike TCR breadth.

Germline lookup yields CDR1 KGHSH and CDR2 LQKENI. The V gene lost 0 bases and the J gene lost 9 bases, with 14 bases spanning the gap. The CDR3 spans 14 residues. The data were produced by immunoSEQ multiplex PCR, yet TCRdb's version contains in-frame clones alone and is incomplete. This sample carries approximately 400,000 clones, 83% of them seen once, and the ten largest clones take almost 7.5%. On this clone itself: The target antigen is unknown.

Noted treatment: around 19 received Ad26.COV2.S at low or high dose, single or two shots; about 5 received placebo; per-sample allocation not given. Sampling occurred on day 63 after the first vaccine or placebo injection. The J gene is TRBJ1-2, the V gene TRBV18, with TRBD1 as a possible D gene (5 bases). The sample here was peripheral blood, taken in a trial of Ad26.COV2.S vaccine versus placebo. The source of this sequence is a person aged 18-60 years who received the Ad26.COV2.S COVID-19 vaccine or a placebo. CDR3 sequence: CASSPPSRVRRYTF. Written as DNA, the CDR3 is TGTGCCAGCTCACCACCCAGCAGGGTGCGACGCTACACCTTC.